The 25 T cell receptor beta chains below were found in one sample sequenced in a study of T cell changes during pregnancy in multiple sclerosis. The protocol was immunoSEQ multiplex PCR, while the TCRdb copy is restricted to in-frame clones and leaves out a portion. The sample lists about 67,000 clones, 90% seen once, with around 1.6% in the top ten. The specimen was peripheral blood, collected in the third trimester of pregnancy. These receptors all stem from a female donor with multiple sclerosis, enrolled in a pregnancy study.

This rearrangement joins TRBV7-7 to TRBJ2-1; TRBD2 agrees at 7 bases. This CDR3 spans 13 amino acids. Trimming removed 1 base from V and 10 bases from J; junction bases left unmatched: 4. The V gene's germline CDR1 is SSHAT and CDR2 FNYEAQ (reference sequence). The CDR3 loop reads CASSLDGGGEQFF. The DNA for the CDR3 is TGTGCCAGCAGCTTAGACGGGGGAGGGGAGCAGTTCTTC.

This chain uses TRBV5-1 with TRBJ2-3; the D gene is possibly TRBD1 (5 bases). CDR3 length: 15 residues. V was cut by 0 bases and J by 2 bases, with 10 bases left in between. Germline-derived CDR1 and CDR2 are SGHRS and YFSETQ. The CDR3 DNA reads as TGCGCCAGCAGCTTGGCTCAGGGCCCCACAGATACGCAGTATTTT. Protein: CASSLAQGPTDTQYF.

This clone was found once. The rearrangement links TRBV5-6 to TRBJ2-7; TRBD2 matches 11 bases. V dropped 2 bases and J dropped 6; count of bases not matched to a gene: 7. The length of the CDR3 is 15 residues. CDR1 and CDR2 from the germline V gene are SGHDT and YYEEEE. CDR3 loop: CASSLGELAGAEQYF. The CDR3 region has the DNA TGTGCCAGCAGCTTAGGAGAACTAGCGGGGGCCGAGCAGTACTTC.

The chain employs TRBV27 and TRBJ2-5, with 7 bases that match TRBD1. Per germline, CDR1 MNHEY and CDR2 SMNVEV (reference sequence). Trimming removed 2 bases from V and 2 bases from J; junction bases left unmatched: 5. CDR3 size: 15 residues. DNA for the CDR3: TGTGCCAGCAGTTTAGGTCCCAGGGGGCAAGAGACCCAGTACTTC. Translating it yields CASSLGPRGQETQYF.

The CDR3 DNA reads TGTGCCACAGACCCTGGGACAGGGGCAGATACGCAGTATTTT. Translated, it gives CATDPGTGADTQYF. The gene calls are TRBV25-1 and TRBJ2-3; 10 nucleotides align to TRBD1. Germline values: CDR1 MGHDK, CDR2 SYGVNS. The CDR3 length is 14 residues. The ends lost 10 bases at V and 4 bases at J; junction bases unmatched: 8.

This chain joins TRBV19 and TRBJ2-7; 8 nucleotides match TRBD1. The CDR3 runs 15 residues. The junction had 9 bases not matched to a gene; V was cut back by 5 bases and J by 3 bases. CDR1 is LNHDA and CDR2 is SQIVND in the germline V gene (reference sequence). The CDR3 DNA reads TGTGCCAGTAGTGACCTCGACAGGGGCTTCTACGAGCAGTACTTC. Translation gives CASSDLDRGFYEQYF.

This chain connects TRBV27 to TRBJ2-7, with TRBD1 matching over 8 bases. Trimming at V came to 0 bases and at J to 6 bases, leaving 13 bases not matched to a gene. The CDR3 extends over 17 amino acids. From germline, CDR1 is MNHEY and CDR2 SMNVEV (reference sequence). Written as DNA, the CDR3 is TGTGCCAGCAGTTTATCCGTCCGGGACAGGATGATCAGCGAGCAGTACTTC. It specifies CASSLSVRDRMISEQYF.

CDR3 residues: CASSLDLRHTEAFF. In nucleotides, the CDR3 is TGTGCCAGCAGTTTGGACTTAAGGCACACTGAAGCTTTCTTT. The chain links TRBV27 to TRBJ1-1; D uncertain. Trimming took 3 bases from V and 3 from J, leaving 11 bases between them. Per germline, CDR1 MNHEY and CDR2 SMNVEV (reference sequence). The CDR3 covers 14 residues.

The chain employs TRBV11-2 and TRBJ2-2; TRBD2 agrees at 10 bases. Germline assignment: CDR1 SGHAT and CDR2 FQNNGV. The CDR3 loop spans 17 amino acids. V was pared by 3 bases and J by 6 bases, with 10 bases of the junction left unmatched. The CDR3 sequence is CASSFRLAGDRAGELFF. CDR3 sequence (DNA): TGTGCCAGCAGCTTTCGTCTAGCGGGAGATCGGGCCGGGGAGCTGTTTTTT. The full variable domain, with the rest looked up from reference TRBV11-2 and TRBJ2-2, is EAGVAQSPRYKIIEKRQSVAFWCNPISGHATLYWYQQILGQGPKLLIQFQNNGVVDDSQLPKDRFSAERLKGVDSTLKIQPAKLEDSAVYLCASSFRLAGDRAGELFFGEGSRLTVL.

J is TRBJ1-2 and V is TRBV19, with D maybe TRBD1 (6 bases). Trimming took off 6 bases at V and 3 bases at J, with 14 bases between the two ends. Germline CDR1 LNHDA, CDR2 SQIVND (reference sequence). This CDR3 is built from 14 residues. In DNA, the CDR3 is TGTGCCAGTAGACCCCGGGGGGCGTACTATGGCTACACCTTC. Translation gives CASRPRGAYYGYTF.

CDR3 protein: CASSLAGSGSSYNEQFF. CDR3 sequence (DNA): TGTGCCAGCAGCTTAGCGGGTAGCGGGAGCTCCTACAATGAGCAGTTCTTC. The V and J genes are TRBV7-6 and TRBJ2-1, with 9 bases matching TRBD2. Germline values: CDR1 SGHVS, CDR2 FNYEAQ. CDR3 size: 17 residues. V was pared by 0 bases and J by 0 bases, with 3 bases of the junction left unmatched. Variable domain in full (rest from reference TRBV7-6 and TRBJ2-1): GAGVSQSPRYKVTKRGQDVALRCDPISGHVSLYWYRQALGQGPEFLTYFNYEAQQDKSGLPNDRFSAERPEGSISTLTIQRTEQRDSAMYRCASSLAGSGSSYNEQFFGPGTRLTVL.

This rearrangement joins TRBV9 to TRBJ2-7; 7 nucleotides agree with TRBD1. CDR3 size: 15 residues. Germline V gives CDR1 SGDLS, CDR2 YYNGEE. V lost 0 bases, J lost 3 bases, and 6 bases stayed unmatched. The CDR3 region is CASSVGIGGNYEQYF. The CDR3 nucleotides read TGTGCCAGCAGCGTAGGAATAGGGGGCAACTACGAGCAGTACTTC.

The rearrangement uses TRBV6-5 and TRBJ2-7; 8 nucleotides agree with TRBD1. CDR1 is MNHEY, CDR2 SVGAGI, per germline. The CDR3 totals 13 residues. J gave up 3 bases and V 5 bases, and 3 bases lay outside the gene matches. Here the CDR3 reads CASSRDRFYEQYF. CDR3 bases: TGTGCCAGCAGTCGGGACAGGTTCTACGAGCAGTACTTC.

The DNA of the CDR3 is TGCGCCAGCAGTGAGTCGACATCACCTAATGAAAAACTGTTTTTT. Its protein is CASSESTSPNEKLFF. The chain uses TRBV10-1 and TRBJ1-4; no clear D gene. The CDR3 contains 15 residues. V was shortened by 0 bases and J by 3 bases, with 8 bases between the two germline ends. The germline V gene has CDR1 WNHNN and CDR2 SYGVQD (reference sequence).

The chain recombines TRBV4-3 with TRBJ2-7, with 10 bases lining up with TRBD1. This CDR3 comprises 15 residues. Germline values: CDR1 LGHNA, CDR2 YSLEER. V lost 3 bases and J lost 3; bases outside the gene matches: 5. The CDR3 nucleotides are TGCGCCAGCAGCCATACCGGGACAGGGGTCTACGAGCAGTACTTC. Its translation is CASSHTGTGVYEQYF.

J is TRBJ2-7 and V is TRBV4-2; 11 nucleotides match TRBD1. Unmatched junction bases numbered 4, after V lost 4 bases and J lost 2 bases. The CDR3 covers 15 residues. Germline loops: CDR1 LGHNA, CDR2 YNFKEQ. The CDR3: CASSPGTGGPYEQYF. The DNA of the CDR3 is TGTGCCAGCAGCCCCGGGACAGGGGGGCCCTACGAGCAGTACTTC.

The chain is built from TRBV2 and TRBJ1-2; D ambiguous. Per the germline V gene, CDR1 is SNHLY and CDR2 is FYNNEI. Trimming stripped 6 bases from V and 7 bases from J, with 12 bases between. The CDR3 runs 12 residues. The CDR3 DNA reads as TGTGCCAGCAGGTCGGGGTTCGTTGGCTACACCTTC. Protein product: CASRSGFVGYTF.

The chain has TRBV5-1 and TRBJ2-3, with 7 positions matching TRBD1. The CDR3 length is 15 residues. Germline CDR1 is SGHRS and CDR2 is YFSETQ. V lost 7 bases, J lost 3 bases, and 11 bases stayed unmatched. As DNA, the CDR3 is TGCGCCAGCCTCCTCTCCGGGACAGCAACAGATACGCAGTATTTT. This codes for CASLLSGTATDTQYF.

The V call is TRBV9, the J call TRBJ2-2, with D perhaps TRBD2 (6 bases). The CDR3 totals 14 residues. Germline-derived CDR1 and CDR2 are SGDLS and YYNGEE. V was clipped by 8 bases and J by 4 bases, with 15 bases between them. CDR3 sequence (DNA): TGTGCCAGAACGGGGGTGGGAGGCACCGGGGAGCTGTTTTTT. Its protein is CARTGVGGTGELFF. Based on the CDR3 plus reference TRBV9 and TRBJ2-2, the full variable domain is DSGVTQTPKHLITATGQRVTLRCSPRSGDLSVYWYQQSLDQGLQFLIQYYNGEERAKGNILERFSAQQFPDLHSELNLSSLELGDSALYFCARTGVGGTGELFFGEGSRLTVL.

The chain combines TRBV29-1 with TRBJ2-5; 9 bases align to TRBD1. The CDR3 extends over 14 amino acids. From germline, CDR1 is SQVTM and CDR2 ANQGSEA. Trimming removed 6 bases from V and 5 bases from J; junction bases left unmatched: 10. The CDR3 nucleotides read TGCAGCGTCTCGGGACAGGGTACTCGGGAGACCCAGTACTTC. It codes for CSVSGQGTRETQYF.

V is TRBV5-1 and J is TRBJ2-7; possibly TRBD1 for D (5 bases). The CDR3 spans 13 residues. The V end was cut by 2 bases, the J end by 6 bases, with 12 bases between. Germline CDR1 SGHRS, CDR2 YFSETQ. The CDR3 here is CASSFDSLPEQYF. For the CDR3, the DNA is TGCGCCAGCAGCTTTGACAGCCTGCCCGAGCAGTACTTC. Full variable domain (missing parts from reference TRBV5-1 and TRBJ2-7): KAGVTQTPRYLIKTRGQQVTLSCSPISGHRSVSWYQQTPGQGLQFLFEYFSETQRNKGNFPGRFSGRQFSNSRSEMNVSTLELGDSALYLCASSFDSLPEQYFGPGTRLTVT.

V and J are TRBV5-8 and TRBJ1-2; D is perhaps TRBD1 (6 bases). V lost 6 bases and J lost 0, with 12 bases in between. The CDR3 consists of 14 residues. CDR1 is SGHTS and CDR2 is YDEGEE in the germline V gene. This CDR3 reads CASTLRTANYGYTF. The CDR3 DNA reads TGTGCCAGCACTCTGAGGACAGCTAACTATGGCTACACCTTC.

The chain is built from TRBV7-9 and TRBJ1-1, with TRBD1 identical over 7 bases. This CDR3 has 15 residues. After removal of 5 bases from V and 4 bases from J, the junction contained 10 bases not matched to a gene. Germline CDR1 is SEHNR and CDR2 is FQNEAQ (reference sequence). The CDR3, as DNA: TGTGCCAGCAGCGCCTCAATGCCAGGGGGCACTGAAGCTTTCTTT. Translated, it gives CASSASMPGGTEAFF.

CDR3 DNA: TGCGCCAGCGGGACAGGGGTTCTTTCCCTAGCTTTCTTT. Residues: CASGTGVLSLAFF. The rearrangement joins TRBV5-1 to TRBJ1-1; TRBD1 aligns across 10 bases. The CDR3 has 13 residues. The germline V gene encodes CDR1 SGHRS and CDR2 YFSETQ. The ends lost 7 bases at V and 10 bases at J; junction bases unmatched: 10.

J is TRBJ2-7 and V is TRBV7-2, with 8 nucleotides matching TRBD2. Per the germline V gene, CDR1 is SGHTA and CDR2 is FQGNSA. V gave up 8 bases and J gave up 2 bases; unmatched junction bases: 8. CDR3 length: 14 residues. The CDR3 nucleotides are TGTGCCAGCCTCCCCCCGGGACTAGCCTACGAGCAGTACTTC. It translates to CASLPPGLAYEQYF.